One and the same sample provided the 32 T cell receptor beta chains below, sequenced in a study of Ad26.COV2.S vaccination and SARS-CoV-2 variants. The method was immunoSEQ multiplex PCR; TCRdb's version includes in-frame clones alone and lacks a portion of them. Here the sample spans some 520,000 clones, around nine tenths being singletons. The sample's treatment: roughly 18 received Ad26.COV2.S at low or high dose, single or two shots; 5 received placebo; per-sample allocation not given. Sampling took place 63 days after the first vaccine or placebo injection. Specimen: peripheral blood, collected in a trial of Ad26.COV2.S vaccine versus placebo. The source is a person aged 18-60 years who received the Ad26.COV2.S COVID-19 vaccine or a placebo.

This rearrangement joins TRBV2 to TRBJ2-2; maybe TRBD2 (6 bases). With 5 bases removed from V and 4 bases from J, the gap between germline ends came to 14 bases. In germline, CDR1 is SNHLY, CDR2 FYNNEI. The CDR3 consists of 15 residues. CDR3 amino acids: CASSRDSATTGELFF. The CDR3 DNA is TGTGCCAGCAGTAGGGACTCTGCTACCACCGGGGAGCTGTTTTTT. Supplemented by reference TRBV2 and TRBJ2-2, the full variable domain reads EPEVTQTPSHQVTQMGQEVILRCVPISNHLYFYWYRQILGQKVEFLVSFYNNEISEKSEIFDDQFSVERPDGSNFTLKIRSTKLEDSAMYFCASSRDSATTGELFFGEGSRLTVL.

This clone appeared a few times. The V and J genes are TRBV3-1 (or the pseudogene TRBV3-2) and TRBJ2-5, with D perhaps assigned TRBD1 or TRBD2 (5 bases each). Trimming took 1 base from V and 5 from J, leaving 11 bases between them. The CDR3 extends over 14 amino acids. Germline-derived CDR1 and CDR2 are LGHDT and YNNKEL (reference sequence). The CDR3: CASSQGGTDETQYF. The CDR3 nucleotides read TGTGCCAGCAGCCAAGGGGGGACCGACGAGACCCAGTACTTC.

The gene calls are TRBV5-6 and TRBJ2-2, with D unresolved. Germline assignment: CDR1 SGHDT and CDR2 YYEEEE. The V end was cut by 4 bases, the J end by 6 bases, with 4 bases between. This CDR3 is built from 11 residues. The CDR3 sequence: CASSAPGELFF. The CDR3 bases are TGTGCCAGCAGCGCCCCCGGGGAGCTGTTTTTT. Looking up the rest from reference TRBV5-6 and TRBJ2-2 gives the full variable domain: DAGVTQSPTHLIKTRGQQVTLRCSPKSGHDTVSWYQQALGQGPQFIFQYYEEEERQRGNFPDRFSGHQFPNYSSELNVNALLLGDSALYLCASSAPGELFFGEGSRLTVL.

A word on this clone: Other DNA sequences within the sample encode an identical CDR3. The rearrangement joins TRBV6-5 to TRBJ1-5, with D uncertain. Germline CDR1 reads MNHEY; CDR2 reads SVGAGI. V was cut by 0 bases and J by 4 bases, with 7 bases left in between. The CDR3 covers 14 residues. The CDR3 DNA sequence: TGTGCCAGCAGTTACTCGAGAGGGAATCAGCCCCAGCATTTT. This encodes CASSYSRGNQPQHF.

V is TRBV6-6 and J is TRBJ1-4; 9 nucleotides line up with TRBD1. Germline V gives CDR1 MNHNY, CDR2 SVGAGI (reference sequence). V lost 5 bases, J lost 7 bases, and 2 bases stayed unmatched. The CDR3 totals 13 residues. For the CDR3, the DNA is TGTGCCAGCAGTAGGGGACAGGGTGAAAAACTGTTTTTT. This translates into CASSRGQGEKLFF.

The chain uses TRBV6-5 and TRBJ1-1; D is unclear. Germline-derived CDR1 and CDR2 are MNHEY and SVGAGI. Trimming pared 4 bases from V and 8 bases from J, leaving 14 bases between. CDR3 length: 13 residues. CDR3 in DNA: TGTGCCAGCAGTTCCGCTTGGGCAGGAGAAGCTTTCTTT. It encodes CASSSAWAGEAFF.

As for this clone: Within the sample, other DNA sequences also encode this same CDR3. The rearrangement joins TRBV2 to TRBJ1-2; TRBD1 might be the D (6 bases). V lost 3 bases and J lost 1, with 6 bases in between. The length of the CDR3 is 13 residues. The germline V gene encodes CDR1 SNHLY and CDR2 FYNNEI. The CDR3 spells CASSDRGNYGYTF. CDR3 nucleotides: TGTGCCAGCAGTGACAGGGGTAACTATGGCTACACCTTC.

The CDR3 is CASSRGQRMNTEAFF. CDR3 nucleotides: TGTGCCAGCAGCCGCGGACAGCGGATGAACACTGAAGCTTTCTTT. The genes are TRBV3-1 (or the pseudogene TRBV3-2) and TRBJ1-1; D perhaps matches TRBD1 (6 bases). The CDR3 covers 15 residues. Deletions cut 4 bases from V and 0 bases from J, with 12 bases between. The germline V gene encodes CDR1 LGHDT and CDR2 YNNKEL (reference sequence).

The chain couples TRBV5-1 to TRBJ1-2; D not resolved. CDR1 is SGHRS and CDR2 is YFSETQ in the germline V gene. This CDR3 region has 15 residues. Trimming removed 5 bases at V and 0 bases at J, with 14 bases between. The CDR3 loop reads CASSSNYQANYGYTF. CDR3 sequence (DNA): TGCGCCAGCAGTTCCAACTACCAGGCTAACTATGGCTACACCTTC.

V is TRBV9 and J is TRBJ2-2; the match to TRBD1 covers 7 bases. CDR1 and CDR2 from the germline V gene are SGDLS and YYNGEE. V shed 2 bases, J shed 1 base, and the junction held 5 bases outside the gene matches. The CDR3 sequence is 16 residues long. CDR3 residues: CASSVAGQENTGELFF. The CDR3 DNA reads as TGTGCCAGCAGCGTGGCCGGACAGGAGAACACCGGGGAGCTGTTTTTT.

J is TRBJ1-1 and V is TRBV2, with TRBD1 as a possible D gene (5 bases). The CDR3 has 14 residues. The V gene's germline CDR1 is SNHLY and CDR2 FYNNEI. Deletions cut 3 bases from V and 5 bases from J, with 13 bases between. CDR3 loop: CASSDLGAGTEAFF. The CDR3 bases are TGTGCCAGCAGTGATTTAGGGGCGGGGACTGAAGCTTTCTTT.

Regarding this clone: This may arise from a read error, as a much more abundant clone is one base away. This chain joins TRBV12-3 or TRBV12-4 and TRBJ1-1; TRBD1 is a possible D gene (6 bases). The CDR3 consists of 13 residues. V lost 6 bases, J lost 1 base, and 9 bases lay in between. CDR3 sequence reads: CASSPTGNTEAFF. The CDR3 DNA is TGTGCCAGCAGCCCGACAGGGAACACTGAAGCTTTCTTT.

The chain has TRBV5-6 and TRBJ1-6; TRBD1 is a possible D gene (5 bases). The CDR3 contains 19 residues. Trimming took off 0 bases at V and 8 bases at J, with 24 bases between the two ends. Germline CDR1 SGHDT, CDR2 YYEEEE. CDR3 loop: CASSLVSPPAGSDDSPLHF. Here the CDR3 DNA reads TGTGCCAGCAGCTTGGTTTCCCCCCCCGCAGGGTCTGATGATTCACCCCTCCACTTT.

The chain is built from TRBV30 and TRBJ1-4; unclear D gene. V was shortened by 0 bases and J by 7 bases, with 12 bases between the two germline ends. The CDR3 length is 14 residues. Germline V lookup: CDR1 GTSNPN, CDR2 SVGIG (reference sequence). DNA for the CDR3: TGTGCCTGGAGTGTAACCCTTTCTCGTGAAAAACTGTTTTTT. Encoded protein: CAWSVTLSREKLFF. Full variable domain (missing parts from reference TRBV30 and TRBJ1-4): SQTIHQWPATLVQPVGSPLSLECTVEGTSNPNLYWYRQAAGRGLQLLFYSVGIGQISSEVPQNLSASRPQDRQFILSSKKLLLSDSGFYLCAWSVTLSREKLFFGSGTQLSVL.

V gene TRBV6-2 or TRBV6-3 combines with J gene TRBJ1-6; D gene uncertain. The germline gives CDR1 MNHEY, CDR2 SVGEGT. V lost 9 bases and J lost 6, with 21 bases in between. CDR3 length: 16 residues. CDR3 amino acids: CASRPPRGRSNSPLHF. CDR3 sequence (DNA): TGTGCCAGTAGACCTCCTAGAGGACGATCTAATTCACCCCTCCACTTT.

V and J are TRBV19 and TRBJ2-1; 8 nucleotides agree with TRBD2. V dropped 6 bases and J dropped 5; count of bases not matched to a gene: 6. In germline, CDR1 is LNHDA, CDR2 SQIVND (reference sequence). The CDR3 has 14 residues. Here the CDR3 reads CASREAGADNEQFF. The DNA of the CDR3 is TGTGCCAGTAGAGAAGCGGGAGCGGACAATGAGCAGTTCTTC.

The chain combines TRBV11-1 with TRBJ2-4; the D gene is possibly TRBD1 (6 bases). CDR3 length: 15 residues. CDR1 and CDR2 from the germline V gene are SGHAT and FQDESV (reference sequence). V gave up 3 bases and J gave up 0 bases, with 9 bases separating them. Here the CDR3 DNA reads TGTGCCAGCAGCTTGGACAGTCTAGCCAAAAACATTCAGTACTTC. Translated, it gives CASSLDSLAKNIQYF.

This clone is a singleton in its sample. J is TRBJ2-3 and V is TRBV18; TRBD2 matches 12 bases. The germline gives CDR1 KGHSH, CDR2 LQKENI. After removal of 6 bases from V and 2 bases from J, the junction contained 6 bases not matched to a gene. The CDR3 sequence is 16 residues long. For the CDR3, the DNA is TGTGCCAGCTCCCTAGCGGGAGGGCCTCTCACAGATACGCAGTATTTT. Translated, it gives CASSLAGGPLTDTQYF.

This chain connects TRBV10-3 to TRBJ2-7; 14 nucleotides match TRBD2. The trim removed 8 bases at V and 4 bases at J, leaving 10 bases unmatched. Germline CDR1 ENHRY, CDR2 SYGVKD. The CDR3 length is 16 residues. CDR3 DNA: TGTGCCATCGCACCCGGGACTAGCGGGAGAGGGTACGAGCAGTACTTC. This translates into CAIAPGTSGRGYEQYF.

The chain couples TRBV15 to TRBJ2-3, with D possibly matching TRBD2 (5 bases). The CDR3 runs to 14 residues. The germline gives CDR1 LNHNV, CDR2 YYDKDF (reference sequence). The V end was cut by 9 bases, the J end by 1 base, with 14 bases between. CDR3 DNA: TGTGCCACTTCGGATTTGGGAGGCACAGATACGCAGTATTTT. Its translation: CATSDLGGTDTQYF.

The chain has TRBV28 and TRBJ1-5, with D maybe TRBD1 (5 bases). The CDR3 consists of 15 residues. The germline gives CDR1 MDHEN, CDR2 SYDVKM. Trimming took 2 bases from V and 5 from J, leaving 13 bases between them. CDR3 amino acids: CASSLGGFADQPQHF. The CDR3 region has the DNA TGTGCCAGCAGTTTAGGGGGTTTCGCGGATCAGCCCCAGCATTTT.

The rearrangement links TRBV7-2 to TRBJ2-7; D is uncertain. V lost 1 base, J lost 4 bases, and 8 bases lay in between. The CDR3 contains 13 residues. The germline V gene has CDR1 SGHTA and CDR2 FQGNSA. DNA for the CDR3: TGTGCCAGCAGCTTAGATATTACTTACGAGCAGTACTTC. Residues: CASSLDITYEQYF.

This clone was seen more than once but under ten times. The chain recombines TRBV7-9 with TRBJ1-5, with D maybe TRBD1 (6 bases). Deletions cut 1 base from V and 6 bases from J, with 19 bases between. CDR3 length equals 17 residues. Germline V gene data show CDR1 as SEHNR and CDR2 as FQNEAQ (reference sequence). The CDR3 DNA is TGTGCCAGCAGCTTAGAGGGAGCTGGCAGGGGAGCTCAGCCCCAGCATTTT. This sequence encodes CASSLEGAGRGAQPQHF.

This chain uses TRBV19 with TRBJ1-1; no clear D gene. The CDR3 runs 15 residues. Germline CDR1 and CDR2: LNHDA and SQIVND (reference sequence). V was trimmed by 6 bases and J by 0 bases, leaving 14 bases between them. CDR3 coding DNA: TGTGCCAGTAGGATGGAGAGCGTCATGAACACTGAAGCTTTCTTT. Amino acids: CASRMESVMNTEAFF. The full variable domain, with the rest looked up from reference TRBV19 and TRBJ1-1, is DGGITQSPKYLFRKEGQNVTLSCEQNLNHDAMYWYRQDPGQGLRLIYYSQIVNDFQKGDIAEGYSVSREKKESFPLTVTSAQKNPTAFYLCASRMESVMNTEAFFGQGTRLTVV.

The V call is TRBV23-1, the J call TRBJ1-2; D is undetermined. TRBV23-1 carries the ORF label, with uncertain function. V shed 10 bases and J shed 2 bases, with 17 bases lying between them. The CDR3 consists of 14 residues. The CDR3 DNA reads as TGCGCCACCAACCTCCAACAGAAGAACTATGGCTACACCTTC. It encodes CATNLQQKNYGYTF.

This chain links TRBV6-2 or TRBV6-3 with TRBJ2-7, with TRBD2 as a possible D gene (5 bases). The CDR3 is made up of 13 amino acids. V was cut by 7 bases and J by 2 bases, with 12 bases left in between. Germline V lookup: CDR1 MNHEY, CDR2 SVGEGT. This CDR3 is CASTPRGTYEQYF. The CDR3 bases are TGTGCCAGCACCCCGCGAGGGACCTACGAGCAGTACTTC.

Concerning this clone itself: A much larger clone lies one base from this, so it may be a read error. This sample also contains other DNA sequences that code for the same CDR3. The chain is built from TRBV7-9 and TRBJ2-1; D gene unclear. CDR1 and CDR2 (germline): SEHNR, FQNEAQ (reference sequence). The V end was cut by 0 bases, the J end by 0 bases, with 3 bases between. The CDR3 extends over 14 amino acids. CDR3 loop: CASSLAGSYNEQFF. CDR3 DNA: TGTGCCAGCAGCTTAGCAGGCTCCTACAATGAGCAGTTCTTC.

Regarding this clone: The junction departs from germline at one end; a sequencing error may be responsible. The rearrangement links TRBV29-1 to TRBJ2-7; D tentatively reads TRBD1 or TRBD2 (6 bases each). This CDR3 is built from 14 residues. CDR1 is SQVTM, CDR2 ANQGSEA, per germline. CDR3 loop: CSVGDGGRSFEQYF. The CDR3 DNA reads TGCAGCGTTGGGGACGGGGGCAGGTCCTTCGAGCAGTACTTC.

The V and J genes are TRBV6-5 and TRBJ2-5, with D unresolved. V was cut by 10 bases and J by 2 bases, with 17 bases left in between. Germline lookup yields CDR1 MNHEY and CDR2 SVGAGI. The CDR3 is made up of 14 amino acids. CDR3 sequence: CATSIRHIQETQYF. CDR3 in DNA: TGTGCCACATCCATCCGACACATACAAGAGACCCAGTACTTC.

The chain employs TRBV5-4 and TRBJ2-3, with 11 bases fitting TRBD2. V was clipped by 4 bases and J by 4 bases; unmatched bases: 11. The CDR3 has 17 residues. Per germline, CDR1 SGHNT and CDR2 YYREEE (reference sequence). The CDR3 DNA is TGTGCCAGCAGCCCAGGGCTAGCGGGAGGTCAAGCAGATACGCAGTATTTT. It specifies CASSPGLAGGQADTQYF.

This chain links TRBV9 with TRBJ2-2; D not certain. Trimming took off 4 bases at V and 0 bases at J, with 7 bases between the two ends. The CDR3 extends over 14 amino acids. The germline V gene has CDR1 SGDLS and CDR2 YYNGEE. The CDR3 coding sequence is TGTGCCAGCAGCTTCCGTCCGAACACCGGGGAGCTGTTTTTT. It codes for CASSFRPNTGELFF.

The chain couples TRBV19 to TRBJ2-7, with D uncertain. Germline assignment: CDR1 LNHDA and CDR2 SQIVND (reference sequence). Trimming took 4 bases from V and 12 from J, leaving 10 bases between them. The CDR3 extends over 10 amino acids. The CDR3 nucleotides are TGTGCCAGTAGTAAAACCTGGGGGTACTTC. This sequence encodes CASSKTWGYF. Supplemented by reference TRBV19 and TRBJ2-7, the full variable domain reads DGGITQSPKYLFRKEGQNVTLSCEQNLNHDAMYWYRQDPGQGLRLIYYSQIVNDFQKGDIAEGYSVSREKKESFPLTVTSAQKNPTAFYLCASSKTWGYFGPGTRLTVT.